This T cell receptor (beta chain) emerged from a study of blood T cell repertoires in COVID-19. Background on the study: Samples came from the United States, Italy and Spain, spanning acute and convalescent COVID-19.

Sequencing used immunoSEQ multiplex PCR; TCRdb keeps in-frame clones, though not all of them. Of about 85,000 clones in the sample, approximately 82% were seen once. CDR3 size: 15 residues. Germline values: CDR1 SQVTM, CDR2 ANQGSEA. Trimming left V 0 bases short and J 14 bases short, with 20 bases between. The source is an elderly woman with acute or convalescent COVID-19. V usage is TRBV29-1 and J usage is TRBJ2-6; possible D gene TRBD2, 5 bases. The sequencing sample was made of peripheral blood. The CDR3 DNA reads TGCAGCGTTGAAGAAAAAGTGACGGGATCCGGTCTCCTGACTTTC. It translates to CSVEEKVTGSGLLTF.